This is a list of T cell receptor beta chains from one sample in a study of identical twins. TCRdb processed the 5' RACE reads anew with MiXCR; each CDR3 protein has one entry. The sample records about 920,000 distinct CDR3 sequences, around an eighth being singletons. These data also formed part of another study, on yellow fever vaccine responses in identical twins.

The sequenced sample consisted of PBMCs. Receptors were obtained from a woman aged 18-35 years in good health. CDR3s include the opening cysteine and the closing phenylalanine or tryptophan.

>TRBV9|TRBJ2-3
CASSPGGEGPDTQYF
>TRBV9|TRBJ1-1
CASSPQGATTEVFF
>TRBV12-3/TRBV12-4|TRBJ2-7
CASSPGTQPYEQYF
>TRBV7-7|TRBJ2-3
CASSPLYESNGDTQYF
>TRBV25-1|TRBJ2-7
CASSEGGVHYEQYF
>TRBV28|TRBJ2-2
CASRQGAEGTGELFF
>TRBV19|TRBJ1-2
CASSYRETNYGYTF
>TRBV7-9|TRBJ2-7
CASSSQGTYEQYF
>TRBV7-8|TRBJ2-5
CASSSYSQGLTQYF
>TRBV29-1|TRBJ2-5
CSVQTGGGETQYF
>TRBV3-1|TRBJ2-5
CASSPRPFGRGGQETQYF
>TRBV5-1|TRBJ2-2
CASSPGLMNTGELFF
>TRBV12-3/TRBV12-4|TRBJ2-6
CASSFAPSQTGANVLTF
>TRBV7-9|TRBJ1-1
CASSLGPGGTEAFF
>TRBV6-5|TRBJ1-1
CASSYKTRARNTEAFF
>TRBV7-8|TRBJ1-4
CASSLRRGSANEKLFF
>TRBV24-1|TRBJ1-5
CATSDSGQPQHF